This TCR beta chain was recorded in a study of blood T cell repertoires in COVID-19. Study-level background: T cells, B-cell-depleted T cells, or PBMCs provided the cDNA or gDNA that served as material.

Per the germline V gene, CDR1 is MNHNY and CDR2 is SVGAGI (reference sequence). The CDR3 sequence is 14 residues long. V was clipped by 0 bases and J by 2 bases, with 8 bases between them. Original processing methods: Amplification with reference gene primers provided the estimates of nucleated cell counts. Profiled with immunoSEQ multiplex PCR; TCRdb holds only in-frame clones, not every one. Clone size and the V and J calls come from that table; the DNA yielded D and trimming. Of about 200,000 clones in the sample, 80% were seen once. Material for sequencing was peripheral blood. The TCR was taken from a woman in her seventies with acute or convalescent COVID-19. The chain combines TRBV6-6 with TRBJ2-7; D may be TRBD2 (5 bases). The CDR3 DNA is TGTGCCAGCAGTTACTCGAGGGTTACCTACGAGCAGTACTTC. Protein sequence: CASSYSRVTYEQYF.